One T cell receptor beta chain is described in this entry. What it recognizes is unknown. The table came from immunoSEQ multiplex PCR; TCRdb's copy has only in-frame clones and leaves some out. The sample shows 77,000 or so clones, approximately 89% of them seen only once. The entry originates in a study of T cell responses to AZD1222 COVID-19 vaccine. Overall study findings and caveats: Spike-specific TCR repertoires showed rising breadth and depth after two AZD1222 doses.

The source is an adult who received the AZD1222 COVID-19 vaccine. The sample here was peripheral blood, taken 28 days after the second AZD1222 dose.

The CDR3 spells CASSPPPGELFF. CDR3 nucleotide sequence: TGTGCCAGCAGCCCTCCCCCCGGGGAGCTGTTTTTT. The chain is built from TRBV7-8 and TRBJ2-2; D is unclear. Germline-derived CDR1 and CDR2 are SGHVS and FQNEAQ. V shed 5 bases and J shed 6 bases, with 7 bases lying between them. The CDR3 is made up of 12 amino acids. The variable domain in full, completed from reference TRBV7-8 and TRBJ2-2, reads GAGVSQSPRYKVAKRGQDVALRCDPISGHVSLFWYQQALGQGPEFLTYFQNEAQLDKSGLPSDRFFAERPEGSVSTLKIQRTQQEDSAVYLCASSPPPGELFFGEGSRLTVL.